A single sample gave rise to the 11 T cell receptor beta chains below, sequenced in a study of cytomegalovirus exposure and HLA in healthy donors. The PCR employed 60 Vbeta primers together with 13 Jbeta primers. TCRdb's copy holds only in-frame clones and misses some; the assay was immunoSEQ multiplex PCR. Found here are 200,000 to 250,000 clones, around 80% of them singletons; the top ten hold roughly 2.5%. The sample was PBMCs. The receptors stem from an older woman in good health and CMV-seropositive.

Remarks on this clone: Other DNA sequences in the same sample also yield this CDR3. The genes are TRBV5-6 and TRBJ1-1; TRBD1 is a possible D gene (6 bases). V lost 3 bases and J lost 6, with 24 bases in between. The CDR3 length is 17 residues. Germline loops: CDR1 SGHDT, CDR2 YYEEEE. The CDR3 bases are TGTGCCAGCAGCTCCCGGTTGGGGGCGACGGCGTCGGCTGAAGCTTTCTTT. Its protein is CASSSRLGATASAEAFF.

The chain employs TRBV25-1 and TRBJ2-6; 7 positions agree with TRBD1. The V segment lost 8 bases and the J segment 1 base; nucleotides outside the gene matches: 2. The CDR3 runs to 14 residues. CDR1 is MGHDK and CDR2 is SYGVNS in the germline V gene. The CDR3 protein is CASRDSSGANVLTF. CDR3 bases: TGTGCCAGCCGGGACAGTTCTGGGGCCAACGTCCTGACTTTC.

CDR3 in DNA: TGTGCCAGCAGCGATTTAGCCACAGGGGCCCGTGGAGCTTTCTTT. Protein sequence: CASSDLATGARGAFF. V and J are TRBV7-9 and TRBJ1-1; 7 nucleotides match TRBD1. The CDR3 consists of 15 residues. J gave up 10 bases and V 5 bases, and 16 bases lay outside the gene matches. CDR1 SEHNR and CDR2 FQNEAQ come from the germline V gene (reference sequence).

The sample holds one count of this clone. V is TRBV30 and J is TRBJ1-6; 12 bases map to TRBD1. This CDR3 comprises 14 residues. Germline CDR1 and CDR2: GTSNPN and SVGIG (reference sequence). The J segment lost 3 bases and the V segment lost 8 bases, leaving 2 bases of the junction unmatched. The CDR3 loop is CAGTGGIYNSPLHF. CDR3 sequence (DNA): TGTGCCGGGACAGGGGGCATCTATAATTCACCCCTCCACTTT.

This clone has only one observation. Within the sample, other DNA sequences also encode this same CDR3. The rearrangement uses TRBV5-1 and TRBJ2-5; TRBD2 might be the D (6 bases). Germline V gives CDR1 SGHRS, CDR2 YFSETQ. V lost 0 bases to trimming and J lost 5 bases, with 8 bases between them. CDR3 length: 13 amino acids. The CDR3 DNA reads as TGCGCCAGCAGCTTGGTTGGGGGGGAGACCCAGTACTTC. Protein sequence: CASSLVGGETQYF.

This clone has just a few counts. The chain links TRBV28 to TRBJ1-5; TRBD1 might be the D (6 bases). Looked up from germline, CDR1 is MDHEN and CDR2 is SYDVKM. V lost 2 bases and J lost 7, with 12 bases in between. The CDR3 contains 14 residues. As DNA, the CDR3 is TGTGCCAGCAGTTTAGGGCAGGGGAAGCAGCCCCAGCATTTT. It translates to CASSLGQGKQPQHF. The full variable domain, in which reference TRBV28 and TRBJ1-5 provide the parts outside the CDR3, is DVKVTQSSRYLVKRTGEKVFLECVQDMDHENMFWYRQDPGLGLRLIYFSYDVKMKEKGDIPEGYSVSREKKERFSLILESASTNQTSMYLCASSLGQGKQPQHFGDGTRLSIL.

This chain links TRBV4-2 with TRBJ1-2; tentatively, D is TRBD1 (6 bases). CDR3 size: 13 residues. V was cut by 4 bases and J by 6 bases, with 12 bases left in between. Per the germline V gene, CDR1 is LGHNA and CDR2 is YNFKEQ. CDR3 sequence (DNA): TGTGCCAGCAGCCCTACCGACAGGAATGGCTACACCTTC. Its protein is CASSPTDRNGYTF.

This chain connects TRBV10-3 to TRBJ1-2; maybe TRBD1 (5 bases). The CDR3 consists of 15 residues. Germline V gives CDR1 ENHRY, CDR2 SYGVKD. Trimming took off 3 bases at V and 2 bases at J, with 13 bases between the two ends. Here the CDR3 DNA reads TGTGCCATCAGTGACGGGTGGCAGGGAAACTATGGCTACACCTTC. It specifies CAISDGWQGNYGYTF.

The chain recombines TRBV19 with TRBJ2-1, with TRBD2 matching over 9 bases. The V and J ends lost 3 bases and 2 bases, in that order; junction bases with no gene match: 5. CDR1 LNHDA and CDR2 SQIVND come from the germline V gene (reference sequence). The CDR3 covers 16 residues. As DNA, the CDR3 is TGTGCCAGTAGTATTGTCCTAGCGGGACCCTACAATGAGCAGTTCTTC. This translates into CASSIVLAGPYNEQFF.

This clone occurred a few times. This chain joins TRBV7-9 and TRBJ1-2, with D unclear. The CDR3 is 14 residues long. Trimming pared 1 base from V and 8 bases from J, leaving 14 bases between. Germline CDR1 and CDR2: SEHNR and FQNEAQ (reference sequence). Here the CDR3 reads CASSLVLGAEGYTF. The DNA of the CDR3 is TGTGCCAGCAGCTTAGTTTTGGGAGCGGAGGGCTACACCTTC.

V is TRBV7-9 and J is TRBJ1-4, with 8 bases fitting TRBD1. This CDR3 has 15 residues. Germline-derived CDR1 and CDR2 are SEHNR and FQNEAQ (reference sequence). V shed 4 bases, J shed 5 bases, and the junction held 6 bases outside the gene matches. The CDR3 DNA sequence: TGTGCCAGCAGCTCAGGGACAGGCTCAAATGAAAAACTGTTTTTT. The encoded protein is CASSSGTGSNEKLFF.